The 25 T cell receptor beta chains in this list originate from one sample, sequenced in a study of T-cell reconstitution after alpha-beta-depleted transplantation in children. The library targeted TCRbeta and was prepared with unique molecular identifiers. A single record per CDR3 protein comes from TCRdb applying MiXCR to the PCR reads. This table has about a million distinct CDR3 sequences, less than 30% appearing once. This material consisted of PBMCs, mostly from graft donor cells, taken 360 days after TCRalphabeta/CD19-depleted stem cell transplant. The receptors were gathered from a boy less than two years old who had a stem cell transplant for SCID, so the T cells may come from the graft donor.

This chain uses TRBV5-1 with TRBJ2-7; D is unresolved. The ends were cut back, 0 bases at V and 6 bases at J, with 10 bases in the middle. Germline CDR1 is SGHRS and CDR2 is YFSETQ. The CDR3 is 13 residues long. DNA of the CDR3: TGCGCCAGCAGCTTGGGATATGTGGGCGAGCAGTACTTC. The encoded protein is CASSLGYVGEQYF. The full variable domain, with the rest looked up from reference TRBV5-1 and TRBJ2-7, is KAGVTQTPRYLIKTRGQQVTLSCSPISGHRSVSWYQQTPGQGLQFLFEYFSETQRNKGNFPGRFSGRQFSNSRSEMNVSTLELGDSALYLCASSLGYVGEQYFGPGTRLTVT.

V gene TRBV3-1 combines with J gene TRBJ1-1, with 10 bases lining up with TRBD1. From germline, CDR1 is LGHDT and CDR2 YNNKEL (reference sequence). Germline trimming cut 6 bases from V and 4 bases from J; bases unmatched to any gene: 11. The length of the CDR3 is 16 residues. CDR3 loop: CASRQLTGGRSTEAFF. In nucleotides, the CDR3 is TGTGCCAGCAGGCAACTGACAGGGGGCAGGAGCACTGAAGCTTTCTTT. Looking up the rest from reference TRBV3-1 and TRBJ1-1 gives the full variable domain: DTAVSQTPKYLVTQMGNDKSIKCEQNLGHDTMYWYKQDSKKFLKIMFSYNNKELIINETVPNRFSPKSPDKAHLNLHINSLELGDSAVYFCASRQLTGGRSTEAFFGQGTRLTVV.

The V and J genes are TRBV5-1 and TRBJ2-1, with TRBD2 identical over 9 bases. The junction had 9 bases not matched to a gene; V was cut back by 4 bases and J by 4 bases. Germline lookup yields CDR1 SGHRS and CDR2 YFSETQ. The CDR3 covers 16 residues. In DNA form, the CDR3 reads TGCGCCAGCAGCCCGCCGACTAGCGGATCGTACAATGAGCAGTTCTTC. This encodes CASSPPTSGSYNEQFF.

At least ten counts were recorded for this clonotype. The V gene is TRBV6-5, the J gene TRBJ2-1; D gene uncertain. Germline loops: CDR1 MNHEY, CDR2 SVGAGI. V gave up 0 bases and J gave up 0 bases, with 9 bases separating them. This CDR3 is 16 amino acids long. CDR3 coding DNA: TGTGCCAGCAGTTACTCGTCAGGAAGCTCCTACAATGAGCAGTTCTTC. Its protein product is CASSYSSGSSYNEQFF.

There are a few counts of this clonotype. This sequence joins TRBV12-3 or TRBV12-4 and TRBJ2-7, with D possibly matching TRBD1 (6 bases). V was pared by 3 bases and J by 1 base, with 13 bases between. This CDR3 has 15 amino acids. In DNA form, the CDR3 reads TGTGCCAGCAGTTTCAGGGGCGCCCTTTCCTACGAGCAGTACTTC. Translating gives CASSFRGALSYEQYF.

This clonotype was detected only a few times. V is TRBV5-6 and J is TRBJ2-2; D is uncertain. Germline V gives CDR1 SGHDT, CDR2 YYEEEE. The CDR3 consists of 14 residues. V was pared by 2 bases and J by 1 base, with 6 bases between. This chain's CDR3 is CASSFWVNTGELFF. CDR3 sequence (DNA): TGTGCCAGCAGCTTTTGGGTGAACACCGGGGAGCTGTTTTTT.

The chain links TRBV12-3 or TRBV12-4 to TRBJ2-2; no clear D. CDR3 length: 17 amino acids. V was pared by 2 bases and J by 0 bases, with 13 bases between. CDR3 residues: CASSLFGGIPNTGELFF. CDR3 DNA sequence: TGTGCCAGCAGTTTATTTGGTGGTATTCCGAACACCGGGGAGCTGTTTTTT.

The CDR3 bases are TGTGCCAGCAGTTTAGGGACAGAAGTTACGCAGTATTTT. The encoded protein is CASSLGTEVTQYF. This chain connects TRBV12-3 or TRBV12-4 to TRBJ2-3; tentative D call: TRBD1 (6 bases). The CDR3 covers 13 residues. The germline V and J ends were trimmed by 1 base and 8 bases, with 10 bases remaining between them.

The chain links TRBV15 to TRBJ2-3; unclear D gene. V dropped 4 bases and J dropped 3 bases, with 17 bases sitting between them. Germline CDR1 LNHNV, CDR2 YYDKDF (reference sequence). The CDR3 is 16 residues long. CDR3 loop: CATSTRKGDMTDTQYF. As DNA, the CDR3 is TGTGCCACCAGCACCCGGAAGGGCGATATGACAGATACGCAGTATTTT.

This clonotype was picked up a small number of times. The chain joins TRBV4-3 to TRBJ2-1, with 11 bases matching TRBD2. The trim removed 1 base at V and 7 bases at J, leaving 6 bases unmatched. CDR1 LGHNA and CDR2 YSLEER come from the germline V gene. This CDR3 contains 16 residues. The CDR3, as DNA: TGCGCCAGCAGCCAAGTAGCGGGGGGGCTTAGGAATGAGCAGTTCTTC. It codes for CASSQVAGGLRNEQFF.

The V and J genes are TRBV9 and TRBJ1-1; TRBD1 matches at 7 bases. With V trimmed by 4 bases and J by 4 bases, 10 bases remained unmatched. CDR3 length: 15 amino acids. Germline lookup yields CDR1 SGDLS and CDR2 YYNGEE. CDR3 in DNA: TGTGCCAGCAGCACGGGGAGGACAGGACCCACTGAAGCTTTCTTT. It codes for CASSTGRTGPTEAFF.

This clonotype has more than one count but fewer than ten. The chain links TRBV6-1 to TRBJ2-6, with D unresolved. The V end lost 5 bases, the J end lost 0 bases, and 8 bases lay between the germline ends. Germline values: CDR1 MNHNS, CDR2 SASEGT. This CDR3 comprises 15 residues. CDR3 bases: TGTGCCAGCAGTAAATTTACCTCTGGGGCCAACGTCCTGACTTTC. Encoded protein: CASSKFTSGANVLTF.

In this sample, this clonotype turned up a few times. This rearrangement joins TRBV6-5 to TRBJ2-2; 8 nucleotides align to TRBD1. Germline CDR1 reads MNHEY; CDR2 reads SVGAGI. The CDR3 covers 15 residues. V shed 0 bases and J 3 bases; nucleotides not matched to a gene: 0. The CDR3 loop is CASSYSQGDTGELFF. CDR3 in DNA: TGTGCCAGCAGTTACTCACAGGGGGACACCGGGGAGCTGTTTTTT.

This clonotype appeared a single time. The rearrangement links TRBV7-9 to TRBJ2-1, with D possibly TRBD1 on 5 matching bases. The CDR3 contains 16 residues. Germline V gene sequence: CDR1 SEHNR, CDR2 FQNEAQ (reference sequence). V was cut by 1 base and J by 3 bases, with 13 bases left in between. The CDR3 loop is CASSLGWLDNYNEQFF. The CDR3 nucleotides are TGTGCCAGCAGCTTAGGGTGGTTGGACAACTACAATGAGCAGTTCTTC.

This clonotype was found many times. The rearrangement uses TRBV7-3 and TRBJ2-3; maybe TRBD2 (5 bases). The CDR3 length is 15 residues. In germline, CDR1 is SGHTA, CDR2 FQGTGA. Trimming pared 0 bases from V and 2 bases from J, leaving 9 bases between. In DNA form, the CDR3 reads TGTGCCAGCAGCTTAACTAGCGTGATCACAGATACGCAGTATTTT. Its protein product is CASSLTSVITDTQYF.

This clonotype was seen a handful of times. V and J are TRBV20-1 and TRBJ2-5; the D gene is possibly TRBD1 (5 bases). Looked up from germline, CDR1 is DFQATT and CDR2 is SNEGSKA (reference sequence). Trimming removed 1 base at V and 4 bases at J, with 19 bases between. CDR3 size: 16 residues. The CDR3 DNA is TGCAGTGCTAGAGCATACAGGACGGGTTTATCAGAGACCCAGTACTTC. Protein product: CSARAYRTGLSETQYF.

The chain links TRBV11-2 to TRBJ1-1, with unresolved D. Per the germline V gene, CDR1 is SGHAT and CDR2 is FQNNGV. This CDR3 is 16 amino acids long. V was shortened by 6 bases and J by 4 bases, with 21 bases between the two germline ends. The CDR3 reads CASRASSVTFGTEAFF. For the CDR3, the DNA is TGTGCCAGCAGGGCTTCGAGTGTAACATTTGGCACTGAAGCTTTCTTT.

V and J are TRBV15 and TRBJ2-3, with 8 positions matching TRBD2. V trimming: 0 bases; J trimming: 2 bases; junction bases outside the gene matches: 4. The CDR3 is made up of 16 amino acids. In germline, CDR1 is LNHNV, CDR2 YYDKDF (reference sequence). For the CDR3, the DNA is TGTGCCACCAGCAGAGATCGGGGGGGACTCACAGATACGCAGTATTTT. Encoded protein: CATSRDRGGLTDTQYF.

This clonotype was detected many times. DNA for the CDR3: TGTGCCAGCAGCCCCTGGGGACAGCCCTATGGCTACACCTTC. Its translation: CASSPWGQPYGYTF. The genes are TRBV5-6 and TRBJ1-2, with TRBD1 matching 7 bases. V trimming: 4 bases; J trimming: 4 bases; junction bases outside the gene matches: 7. This CDR3 has 14 amino acids. Germline CDR1 is SGHDT and CDR2 is YYEEEE.

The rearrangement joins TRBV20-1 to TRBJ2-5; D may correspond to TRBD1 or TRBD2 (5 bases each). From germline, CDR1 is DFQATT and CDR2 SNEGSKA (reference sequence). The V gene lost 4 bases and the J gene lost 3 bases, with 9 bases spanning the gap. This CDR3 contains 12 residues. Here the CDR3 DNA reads TGCAGTGCTACCGGGACGGAAGAGACCCAGTACTTC. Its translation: CSATGTEETQYF.

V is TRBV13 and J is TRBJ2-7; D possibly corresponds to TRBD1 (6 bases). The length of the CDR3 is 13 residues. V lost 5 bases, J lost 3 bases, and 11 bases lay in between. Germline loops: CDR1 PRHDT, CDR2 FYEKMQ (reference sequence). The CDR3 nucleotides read TGTGCCAGCAGCGCTTGGACAGACTACGAGCAGTACTTC. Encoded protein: CASSAWTDYEQYF.

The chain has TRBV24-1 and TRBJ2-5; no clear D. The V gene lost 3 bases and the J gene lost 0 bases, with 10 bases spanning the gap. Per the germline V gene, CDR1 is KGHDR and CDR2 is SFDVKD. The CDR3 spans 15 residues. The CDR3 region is CATSDRGADQETQYF. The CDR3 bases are TGTGCCACCAGTGATCGTGGTGCAGACCAAGAGACCCAGTACTTC.

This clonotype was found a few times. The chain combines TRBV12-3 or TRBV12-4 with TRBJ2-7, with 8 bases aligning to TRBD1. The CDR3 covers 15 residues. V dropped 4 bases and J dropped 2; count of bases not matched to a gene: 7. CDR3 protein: CASSSGDRRPYEQYF. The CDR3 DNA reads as TGTGCCAGCAGTTCGGGGGACAGGAGACCCTACGAGCAGTACTTC.

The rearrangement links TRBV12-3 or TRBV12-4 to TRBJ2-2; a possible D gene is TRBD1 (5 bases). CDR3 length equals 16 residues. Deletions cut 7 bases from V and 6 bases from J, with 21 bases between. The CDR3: CASTPPFGRAPGELFF. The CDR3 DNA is TGTGCCAGCACCCCTCCCTTCGGCAGGGCCCCCGGGGAGCTGTTTTTT.

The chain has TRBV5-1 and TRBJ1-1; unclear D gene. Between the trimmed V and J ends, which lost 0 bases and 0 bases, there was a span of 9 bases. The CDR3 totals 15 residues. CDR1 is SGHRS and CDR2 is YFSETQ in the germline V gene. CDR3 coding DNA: TGCGCCAGCAGCTTGGGGCCCATACTGAACACTGAAGCTTTCTTT. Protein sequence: CASSLGPILNTEAFF.